These T cell receptor beta chains were read from a single sample in a study of cytomegalovirus exposure and HLA in healthy donors. TCRdb keeps only in-frame clones here, not all; method: immunoSEQ multiplex PCR. The profile covers 150,000 to 200,000 clones, with about 70% appearing a single time and 3% to 4% taken by the ten largest. The material sequenced was PBMCs. The receptors derive from a male donor in good health and CMV-seronegative. The CDR3 runs from the conserved cysteine through the conserved F or W. Fields, in order: D gene, clone size, V gene, J gene, CDR3 DNA, CDR3 protein. D genes are given only for firm matches. Clone size is given for some rows only: seen once, a few or many times, or a class if the clone is expanded.

>TRBD1|-|TRBV2|TRBJ2-7
TGTGCCAGCAGTGCTCCCCGACAGGGGGGCTACGAGCAGTACTTC
CASSAPRQGGYEQYF
>TRBD1|-|TRBV5-8|TRBJ2-3
TGTGCCAGCCCCCAGGGGGCAACTAGCACAGATACGCAGTATTTT
CASPQGATSTDTQYF
>TRBD1|-|TRBV7-2|TRBJ1-1
TGTGCCAGCAGCTCGCACACAGGGGGAAGAACTGAAGCTTTCTTT
CASSSHTGGRTEAFF
>TRBD1|-|TRBV9|TRBJ1-2
TGTGCCAGCAGCGCCTCTCGCAGTTCCGGGACAGTTTATGGCTACACCTTC
CASSASRSSGTVYGYTF
>TRBD2|-|TRBV7-8|TRBJ2-5
TGTGCCAGCAGCCCCCCCGTAGCGGGGGCCCAAGAGACCCAGTACTTC
CASSPPVAGAQETQYF
>-|-|TRBV7-2|TRBJ2-7
TGTGCCAGCAGCTTAGGAGCTTTCGAGCAGTACTTC
CASSLGAFEQYF
>-|-|TRBV4-2|TRBJ1-1
TGTGCCAGCAGCCCCGCCGCCGGGATGAACACTGAAGCTTTCTTT
CASSPAAGMNTEAFF
>-|-|TRBV5-4|TRBJ1-3
TGTGCCAGCAGCTTGGGAGACACCACCGGCACCATATATTTT
CASSLGDTTGTIYF
>TRBD1|-|TRBV5-1|TRBJ1-4
TGCGCCAGCAGCACCGATCCGACAGGGCCTAATGAAAAACTGTTTTTT
CASSTDPTGPNEKLFF
>TRBD1|-|TRBV7-2|TRBJ1-5
TGTGCCAGCAGCCGGGACAGTAATCAGCCCCAGCATTTT
CASSRDSNQPQHF
>-|-|TRBV7-2|TRBJ2-6
TGTGCCAGCAGCTTCAAGACAGTCTCTGGGGCCAACGTCCTGACTTTC
CASSFKTVSGANVLTF
>TRBD1|-|TRBV5-8|TRBJ1-2
TGTGCCAGCAGCCCGACAGGGGAAGGGGGCTACACCTTC
CASSPTGEGGYTF
>-|-|TRBV7-2|TRBJ2-2
TGTGCCAGCAGCTTAGGAGTGGCCGGGGAGCTGTTTTTT
CASSLGVAGELFF
>TRBD2|-|TRBV7-2|TRBJ2-7
TGTGCCAGCAGCGAGAGTAGCGGGAGTATGTACGAGCAGTACTTC
CASSESSGSMYEQYF
>-|-|TRBV5-4|TRBJ2-3
TGTGCCAGCAGCTTGGACTACTATAGCACAGATACGCAGTATTTT
CASSLDYYSTDTQYF
>TRBD1|once|TRBV5-1|TRBJ1-3
TGCGCCAGCAGCTTGGCTGGACAGGGGCGCTCTGGAAACACCATATATTTT
CASSLAGQGRSGNTIYF
>TRBD2|once|TRBV27|TRBJ2-3
TGTGCCAGCAGTTGGACTAGCGGGGCGCTCACAGATACGCAGTATTTT
CASSWTSGALTDTQYF
>-|-|TRBV5-1|TRBJ2-3
TGCGCCAGCAGCTTGTCGGCGGGGTACACAGATACGCAGTATTTT
CASSLSAGYTDTQYF
>-|-|TRBV7-9|TRBJ1-1
TGTGCCAGCAGCATTTACAGGGTTATGAACACTGAAGCTTTCTTT
CASSIYRVMNTEAFF
>-|-|TRBV19|TRBJ1-5
TGTGCCAGTAGTACTGGGGGGGCAGTTCCCATCAATCAGCCCCAGCATTTT
CASSTGGAVPINQPQHF
>-|-|TRBV30|TRBJ2-1
TGTGCCTGGAGCCACGGGGGACCCAATGAGCAGTTCTTC
CAWSHGGPNEQFF
>-|-|TRBV18|TRBJ1-1
TGTGCCAGCCAAAGGGGGGGCTTTGGCACTGAAGCTTTCTTT
CASQRGGFGTEAFF